The T cell receptor (beta chain) under discussion was sequenced for a study of T cell responses to AZD1222 COVID-19 vaccine listed by TCRdb under 2021. Study-wide context: TCR sequencing was performed for about 240 trial participants, of whom about 210 were given two doses of AZD1222 and about 25 were given two doses of MenACWY control vaccine. Trial participants were enrolled by age into 18-55, 56-69 and 70-plus year subgroups, with 148, 28 and 57 TCR-sequenced participants respectively. What the work shows at the level of the full study, not this receptor alone: In the small 56-69-year group, the increase in depth fell short of significance, most likely because of low power. Participants were mostly white British and included more females than males, and it was suggested by the authors that clonal diversity may have been underestimated. The vaccine-associated CD4 TCRs covered the entire spike protein, and the dominant responses fell in regions 160-218 and 743-854. Epitopes outside the regions mutated in the B.1.351 and B.1.1.7 variants were reportedly recognized by nearly half of the unique spike-specific TCRs. No day 14 peak-response samples were available, so repertoires were characterized only after the peak T cell response. Conclusions about previously exposed vaccinees are limited, since just five to seven AZD1222 recipients were seropositive for SARS-CoV-2 at baseline. After two AZD1222 doses, both the breadth and the depth of spike-specific TCRs were significantly higher than at day 0 and than in MenACWY recipients.

The CDR3 regions of human TCRbeta chains were analyzed by immunosequencing. As for the original processing: Repertoire TCRs were matched against a reference library of SARS-CoV-2-specific TCRs generated with the MIRA antigen-specificity platform. Breadth was defined as the fraction of unique TCRs that were SARS-CoV-2-associated. Depth was defined as the fraction of total T cells that were SARS-CoV-2-associated. Using the MIRA data, every spike-specific TCR was mapped to the spike region that the TCR reacted to and assigned to either a CD4 or a CD8 class. Log10-transformed breadth and depth values were compared by one-way ANOVA with Sidak's multiple comparisons tests. TCRdb took over this immuneACCESS table, retaining in-frame rearrangements with V and J assigned. Such tables are incomplete; in checked studies, under half of the missing clones stem from an unresolved V gene, and the remainder is unexplained. V, J and clone size were drawn from that table, and D and trimming were deduced from the DNA. The sample table contains 90,000 to 120,000 clones; only one count was recorded for around nine tenths of them. Of the sample, 6.2% is held by the ten largest clones.

The CDR3 measures 15 amino acids from cysteine to phenylalanine. Kept here is only the CDR3 DNA, which spans 45 bases and is read in frame from base 1. The germline V gene sets CDR1 to SNHLY and CDR2 to FYNNEI. Clipping removes 2 bases from V and 6 bases from J, with 7 as the unmatched junction base count. This specimen's time point label, interpreted: about 28 days (+/-7) after the second vaccine dose. AZD1222 recipients given second doses at about 4 weeks or at about 12 weeks were pooled, since spike-specific TCR depth and breadth were not found to differ between the two schedules. Vaccinee samples came from UK trials COV001 and COV002, including a single-blind randomized controlled phase 2/3 trial of AZD1222 (ChAdOx1 nCoV-19) in healthy adults. Trial participant PBMC samples were collected at day 0 and day 28 after the second dose for TCRbeta chain sequencing. Notes on this clone: The antigen this receptor binds is unknown. The record has no base qualities; no much larger clone is one base away.

Sequenced here: peripheral blood, sampled 28 days after the second AZD1222 dose. The sequence was collected from an adult who received the AZD1222 COVID-19 vaccine. Here the chain combines TRBV2 and TRBJ1-5; 7 middle bases align to TRBD1. The CDR3: CASSENYRGGQPQHF. Here is the DNA: TGTGCCAGCAGTGAAAATTACAGGGGAGGTCAGCCCCAGCATTTT.